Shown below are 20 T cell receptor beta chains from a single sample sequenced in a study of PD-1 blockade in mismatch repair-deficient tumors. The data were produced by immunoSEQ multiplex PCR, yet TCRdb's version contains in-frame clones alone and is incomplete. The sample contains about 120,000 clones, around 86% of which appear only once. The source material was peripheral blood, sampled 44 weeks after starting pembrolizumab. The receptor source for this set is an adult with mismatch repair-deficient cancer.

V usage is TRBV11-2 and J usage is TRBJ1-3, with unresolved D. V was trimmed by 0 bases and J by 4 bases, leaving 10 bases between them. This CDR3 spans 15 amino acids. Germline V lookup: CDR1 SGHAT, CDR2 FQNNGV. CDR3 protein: CASSLDLERGNTIYF. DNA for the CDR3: TGTGCCAGCAGCTTAGATTTGGAGCGGGGAAACACCATATATTTT.

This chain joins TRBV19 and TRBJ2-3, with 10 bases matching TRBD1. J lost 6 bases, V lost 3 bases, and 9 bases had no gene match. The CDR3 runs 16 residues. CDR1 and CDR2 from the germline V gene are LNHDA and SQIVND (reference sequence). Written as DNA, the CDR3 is TGTGCCAGTAGTATTTTGAGGGGACAGGGGACGGATACGCAGTATTTT. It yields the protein CASSILRGQGTDTQYF.

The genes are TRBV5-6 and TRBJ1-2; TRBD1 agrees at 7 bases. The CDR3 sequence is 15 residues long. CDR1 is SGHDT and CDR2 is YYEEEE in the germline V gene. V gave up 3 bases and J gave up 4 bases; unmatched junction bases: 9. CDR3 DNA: TGTGCCAGCAGCTCCCCAGCAGGGGGACCCTATGGCTACACCTTC. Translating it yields CASSSPAGGPYGYTF.

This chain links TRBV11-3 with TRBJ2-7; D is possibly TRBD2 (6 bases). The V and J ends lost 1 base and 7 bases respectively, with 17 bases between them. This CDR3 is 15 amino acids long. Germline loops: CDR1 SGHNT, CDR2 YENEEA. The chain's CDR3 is CASSLGAGGLEEQYF. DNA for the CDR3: TGTGCCAGCAGCTTAGGAGCGGGCGGCCTGGAGGAGCAGTACTTC.

The CDR3 region is CASSEAGTNTEAFF. DNA for the CDR3: TGTGCCAGCAGTGAAGCCGGCACGAACACTGAAGCTTTCTTT. V is TRBV2 and J is TRBJ1-1; D ambiguous. Germline V lookup: CDR1 SNHLY, CDR2 FYNNEI. Trimming took off 0 bases at V and 1 base at J, with 6 bases between the two ends. The CDR3 is 14 residues long. Drawing the rest from reference TRBV2 and TRBJ1-1, the complete variable domain is EPEVTQTPSHQVTQMGQEVILRCVPISNHLYFYWYRQILGQKVEFLVSFYNNEISEKSEIFDDQFSVERPDGSNFTLKIRSTKLEDSAMYFCASSEAGTNTEAFFGQGTRLTVV.

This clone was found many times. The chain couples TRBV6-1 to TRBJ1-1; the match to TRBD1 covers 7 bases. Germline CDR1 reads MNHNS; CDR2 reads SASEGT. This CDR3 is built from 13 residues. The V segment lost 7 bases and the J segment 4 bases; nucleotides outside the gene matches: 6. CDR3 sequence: CASTLQGRTEAFF. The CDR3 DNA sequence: TGTGCCAGCACTTTACAGGGGCGCACTGAAGCTTTCTTT.

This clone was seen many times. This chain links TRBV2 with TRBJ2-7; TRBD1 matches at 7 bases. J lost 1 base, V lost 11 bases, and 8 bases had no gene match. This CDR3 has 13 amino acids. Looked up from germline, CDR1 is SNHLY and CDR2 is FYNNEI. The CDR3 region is CASTWTGSYEQYF. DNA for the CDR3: TGTGCCTCAACCTGGACAGGTTCCTACGAGCAGTACTTC.

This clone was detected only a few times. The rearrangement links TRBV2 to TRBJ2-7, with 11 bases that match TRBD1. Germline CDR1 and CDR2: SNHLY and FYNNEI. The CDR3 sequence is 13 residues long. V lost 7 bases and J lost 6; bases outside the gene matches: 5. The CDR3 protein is CASIRGTGGEQYF. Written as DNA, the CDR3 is TGTGCCAGCATACGGGGGACAGGGGGCGAGCAGTACTTC. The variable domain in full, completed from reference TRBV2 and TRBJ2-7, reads EPEVTQTPSHQVTQMGQEVILRCVPISNHLYFYWYRQILGQKVEFLVSFYNNEISEKSEIFDDQFSVERPDGSNFTLKIRSTKLEDSAMYFCASIRGTGGEQYFGPGTRLTVT.

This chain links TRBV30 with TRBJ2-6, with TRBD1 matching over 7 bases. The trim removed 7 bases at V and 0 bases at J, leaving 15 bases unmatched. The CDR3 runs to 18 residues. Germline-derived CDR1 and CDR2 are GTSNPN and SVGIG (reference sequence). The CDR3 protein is CALTRDSILSSGANVLTF. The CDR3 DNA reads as TGTGCCTTGACCCGGGACAGTATACTGAGCTCTGGGGCCAACGTCCTGACTTTC.

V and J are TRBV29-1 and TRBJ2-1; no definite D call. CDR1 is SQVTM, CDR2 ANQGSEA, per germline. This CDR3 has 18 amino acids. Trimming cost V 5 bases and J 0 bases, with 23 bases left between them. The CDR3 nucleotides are TGCAGCGTTATCTATTTTTCGGTTCTTCCGAGCTCCTACAATGAGCAGTTCTTC. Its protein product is CSVIYFSVLPSSYNEQFF.

CDR3 region: CAWRRAEKLFF. For the CDR3, the DNA is TGTGCCTGGAGGAGGGCTGAAAAACTGTTTTTT. This sequence joins TRBV30 and TRBJ1-4; no definite D call. The length of the CDR3 is 11 residues. V lost 3 bases to trimming and J lost 7 bases, with 6 bases between them. Germline CDR1 GTSNPN, CDR2 SVGIG (reference sequence).

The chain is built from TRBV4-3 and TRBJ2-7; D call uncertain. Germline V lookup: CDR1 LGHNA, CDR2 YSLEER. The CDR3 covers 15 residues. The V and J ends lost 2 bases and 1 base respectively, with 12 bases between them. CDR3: CASSQLQDPSYEQYF. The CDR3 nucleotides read TGCGCCAGCAGCCAACTCCAGGATCCATCCTACGAGCAGTACTTC.

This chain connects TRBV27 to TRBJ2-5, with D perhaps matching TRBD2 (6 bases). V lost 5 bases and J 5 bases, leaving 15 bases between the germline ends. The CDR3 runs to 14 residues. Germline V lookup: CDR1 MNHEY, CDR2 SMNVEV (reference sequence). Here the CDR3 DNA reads TGTGCCAGCAGTCCCCGGGGGAACGGGGAGACCCAGTACTTC. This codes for CASSPRGNGETQYF.

Here the CDR3 DNA reads TGTGCCAGCAGTTACAATTTCGGGAACGCACGGGAGCAGTACTTC. Translation: CASSYNFGNAREQYF. J is TRBJ2-7 and V is TRBV6-5; maybe TRBD2 (5 bases). This CDR3 spans 15 amino acids. CDR1 and CDR2 (germline): MNHEY, SVGAGI. The V end was cut by 2 bases, the J end by 7 bases, with 18 bases between.

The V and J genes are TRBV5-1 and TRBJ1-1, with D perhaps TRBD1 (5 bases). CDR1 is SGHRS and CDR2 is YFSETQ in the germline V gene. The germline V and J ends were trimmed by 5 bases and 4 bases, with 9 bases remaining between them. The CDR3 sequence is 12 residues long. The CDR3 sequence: CASSQGATEAFF. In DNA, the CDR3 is TGCGCCAGCAGTCAGGGAGCCACTGAAGCTTTCTTT.

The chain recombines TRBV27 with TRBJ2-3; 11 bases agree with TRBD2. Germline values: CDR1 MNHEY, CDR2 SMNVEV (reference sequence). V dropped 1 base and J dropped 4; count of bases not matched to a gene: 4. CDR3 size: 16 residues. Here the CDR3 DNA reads TGTGCCAGCAGTTTATTAATAGCGGGAGGGTCAGATACGCAGTATTTT. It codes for CASSLLIAGGSDTQYF.

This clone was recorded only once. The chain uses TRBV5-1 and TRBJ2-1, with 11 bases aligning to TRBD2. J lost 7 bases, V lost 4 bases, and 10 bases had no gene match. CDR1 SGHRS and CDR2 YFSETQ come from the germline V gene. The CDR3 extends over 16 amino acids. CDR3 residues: CASSLLAGGGRNEQFF. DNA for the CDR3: TGCGCCAGCAGCCTCCTAGCGGGAGGAGGGCGGAATGAGCAGTTCTTC.

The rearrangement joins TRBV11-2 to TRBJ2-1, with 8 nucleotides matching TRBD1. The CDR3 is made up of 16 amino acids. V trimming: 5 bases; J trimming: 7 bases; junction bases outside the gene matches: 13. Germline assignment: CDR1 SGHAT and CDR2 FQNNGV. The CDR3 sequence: CASSPPLGQGRNEQFF. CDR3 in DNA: TGTGCCAGCAGCCCCCCCCTAGGACAGGGCAGGAATGAGCAGTTCTTC.

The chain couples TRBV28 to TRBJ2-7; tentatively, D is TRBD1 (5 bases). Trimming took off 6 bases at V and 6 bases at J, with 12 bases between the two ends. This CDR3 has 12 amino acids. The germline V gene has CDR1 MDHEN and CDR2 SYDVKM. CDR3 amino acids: CASRLQGVEQYF. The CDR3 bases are TGTGCCAGCAGACTACAAGGGGTCGAGCAGTACTTC.

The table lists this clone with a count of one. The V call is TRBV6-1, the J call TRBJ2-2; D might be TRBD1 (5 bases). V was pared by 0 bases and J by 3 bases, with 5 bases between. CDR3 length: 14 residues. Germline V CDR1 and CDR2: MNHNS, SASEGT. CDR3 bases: TGTGCCAGCAGTGAAGCAGGGGACACCGGGGAGCTGTTTTTT. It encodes CASSEAGDTGELFF.